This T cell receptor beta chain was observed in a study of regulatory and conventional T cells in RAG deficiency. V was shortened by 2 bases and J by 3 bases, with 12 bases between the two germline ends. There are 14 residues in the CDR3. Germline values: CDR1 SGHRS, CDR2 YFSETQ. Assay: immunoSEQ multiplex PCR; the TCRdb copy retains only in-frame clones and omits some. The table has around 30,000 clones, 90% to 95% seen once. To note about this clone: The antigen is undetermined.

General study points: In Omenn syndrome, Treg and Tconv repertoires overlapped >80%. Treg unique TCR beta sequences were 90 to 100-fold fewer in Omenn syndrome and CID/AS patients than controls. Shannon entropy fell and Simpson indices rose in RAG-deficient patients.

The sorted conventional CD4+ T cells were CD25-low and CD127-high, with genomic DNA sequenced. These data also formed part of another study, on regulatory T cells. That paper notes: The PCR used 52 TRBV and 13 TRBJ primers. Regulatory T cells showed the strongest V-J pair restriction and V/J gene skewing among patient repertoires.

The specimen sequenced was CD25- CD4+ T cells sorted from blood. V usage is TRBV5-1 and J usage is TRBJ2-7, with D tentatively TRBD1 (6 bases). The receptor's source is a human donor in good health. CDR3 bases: TGCGCCAGCAGCTTCCGGGACACCTACTACGAGCAGTACTTC. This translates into CASSFRDTYYEQYF.